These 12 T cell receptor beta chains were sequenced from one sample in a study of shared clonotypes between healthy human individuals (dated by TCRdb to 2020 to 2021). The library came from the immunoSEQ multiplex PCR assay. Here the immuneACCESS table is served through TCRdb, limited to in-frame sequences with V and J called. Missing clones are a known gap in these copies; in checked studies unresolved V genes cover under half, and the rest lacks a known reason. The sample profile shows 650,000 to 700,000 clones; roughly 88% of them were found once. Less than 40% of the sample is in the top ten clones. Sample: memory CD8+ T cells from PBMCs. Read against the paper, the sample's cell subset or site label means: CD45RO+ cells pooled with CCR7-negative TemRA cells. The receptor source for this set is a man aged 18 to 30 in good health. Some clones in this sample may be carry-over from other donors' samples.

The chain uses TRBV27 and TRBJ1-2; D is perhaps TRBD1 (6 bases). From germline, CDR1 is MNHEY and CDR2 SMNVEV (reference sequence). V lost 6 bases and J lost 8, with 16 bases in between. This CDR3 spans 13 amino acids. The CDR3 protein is CASSLYRVGGYTF. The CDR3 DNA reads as TGTGCCAGCAGCCTATACAGGGTGGGAGGCTACACCTTC.

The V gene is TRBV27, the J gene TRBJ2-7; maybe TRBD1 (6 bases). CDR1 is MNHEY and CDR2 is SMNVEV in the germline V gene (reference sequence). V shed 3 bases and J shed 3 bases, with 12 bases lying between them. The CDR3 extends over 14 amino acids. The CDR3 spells CASSFSGTIYEQYF. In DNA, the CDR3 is TGTGCCAGCAGTTTCTCCGGGACAATCTACGAGCAGTACTTC.

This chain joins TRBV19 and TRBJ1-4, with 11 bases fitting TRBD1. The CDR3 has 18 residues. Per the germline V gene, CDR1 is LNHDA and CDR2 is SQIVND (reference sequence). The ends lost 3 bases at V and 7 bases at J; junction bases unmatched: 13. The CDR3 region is CASSISGQGVSAPEKLFF. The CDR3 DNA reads TGTGCCAGTAGTATTTCGGGACAGGGGGTATCGGCGCCTGAAAAACTGTTTTTT.

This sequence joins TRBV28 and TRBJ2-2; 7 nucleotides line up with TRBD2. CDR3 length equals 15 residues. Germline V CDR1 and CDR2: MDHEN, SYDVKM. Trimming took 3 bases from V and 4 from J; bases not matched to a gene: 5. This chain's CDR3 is CASSLAGVSTGELFF. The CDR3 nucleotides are TGTGCCAGCAGTTTGGCGGGAGTTTCCACCGGGGAGCTGTTTTTT.

The CDR3 region has the DNA TGTGCCAGCAGCTTGGGGTCTGTCACCACCTACGAGCAGTACTTC. The encoded protein is CASSLGSVTTYEQYF. The genes are TRBV5-6 and TRBJ2-7, with no clear D. V was cut by 0 bases and J by 2 bases, with 12 bases left in between. The CDR3 sequence is 15 residues long. The germline V gene has CDR1 SGHDT and CDR2 YYEEEE.

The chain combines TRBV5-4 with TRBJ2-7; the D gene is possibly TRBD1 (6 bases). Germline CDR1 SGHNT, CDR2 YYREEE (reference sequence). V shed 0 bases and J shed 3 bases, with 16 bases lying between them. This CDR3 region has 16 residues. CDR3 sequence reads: CASSLGPGARIYEQYF. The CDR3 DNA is TGTGCCAGCAGCTTGGGGCCAGGGGCCCGCATCTACGAGCAGTACTTC.

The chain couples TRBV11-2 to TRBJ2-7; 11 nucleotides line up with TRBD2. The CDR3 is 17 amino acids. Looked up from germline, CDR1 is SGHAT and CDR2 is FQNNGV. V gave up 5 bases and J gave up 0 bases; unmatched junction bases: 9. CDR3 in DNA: TGTGCCAGCAGCCCGGGCCCTAGCGGGAGGTCCTCCTACGAGCAGTACTTC. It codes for CASSPGPSGRSSYEQYF.

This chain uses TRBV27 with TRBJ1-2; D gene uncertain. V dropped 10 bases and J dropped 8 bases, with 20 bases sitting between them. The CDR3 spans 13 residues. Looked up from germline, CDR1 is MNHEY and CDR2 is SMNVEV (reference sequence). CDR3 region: CATNPEGMRGYTF. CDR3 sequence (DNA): TGTGCCACCAATCCGGAAGGAATGCGCGGCTACACCTTC.

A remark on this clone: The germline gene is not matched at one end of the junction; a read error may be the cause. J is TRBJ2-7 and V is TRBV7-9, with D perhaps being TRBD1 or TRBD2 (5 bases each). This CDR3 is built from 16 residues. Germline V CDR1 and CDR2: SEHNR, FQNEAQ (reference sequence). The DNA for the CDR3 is TGCGCCAGCAGCCAAGAATTTCCGGGGACGGGCAGCGAGCAGTACTTC. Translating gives CASSQEFPGTGSEQYF.

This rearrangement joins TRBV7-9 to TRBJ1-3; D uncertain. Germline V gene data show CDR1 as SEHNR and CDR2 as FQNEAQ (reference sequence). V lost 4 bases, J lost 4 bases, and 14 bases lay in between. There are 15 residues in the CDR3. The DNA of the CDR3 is TGTGCCAGCAGCTCTTCCTGGGTACCCGGAAACACCATATATTTT. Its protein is CASSSSWVPGNTIYF.

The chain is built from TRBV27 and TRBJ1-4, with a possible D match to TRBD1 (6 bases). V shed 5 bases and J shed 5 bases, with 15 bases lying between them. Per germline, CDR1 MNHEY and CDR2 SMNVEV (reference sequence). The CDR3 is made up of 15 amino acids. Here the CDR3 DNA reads TGTGCCAGCAGTACTTACAGGGATAACAATGAAAAACTGTTTTTT. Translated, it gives CASSTYRDNNEKLFF.

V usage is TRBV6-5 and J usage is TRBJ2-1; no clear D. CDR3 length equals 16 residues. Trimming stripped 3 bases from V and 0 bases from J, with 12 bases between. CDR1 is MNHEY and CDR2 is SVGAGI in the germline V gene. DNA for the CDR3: TGTGCCAGCAGTTATGGGCGCCTCAGCTCCTACAATGAGCAGTTCTTC. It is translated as CASSYGRLSSYNEQFF.